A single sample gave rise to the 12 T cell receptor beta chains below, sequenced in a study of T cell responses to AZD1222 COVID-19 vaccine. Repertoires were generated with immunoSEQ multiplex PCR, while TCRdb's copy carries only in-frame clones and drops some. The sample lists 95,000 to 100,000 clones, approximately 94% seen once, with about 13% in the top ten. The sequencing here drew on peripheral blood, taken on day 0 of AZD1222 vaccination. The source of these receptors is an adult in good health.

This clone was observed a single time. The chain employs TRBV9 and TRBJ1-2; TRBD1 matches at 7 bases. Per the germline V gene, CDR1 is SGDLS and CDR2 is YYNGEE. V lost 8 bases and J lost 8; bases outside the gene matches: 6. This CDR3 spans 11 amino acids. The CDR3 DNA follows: TGTGCCAGAGGGGGCAGGGAGGGCTACACCTTC. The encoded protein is CARGGREGYTF.

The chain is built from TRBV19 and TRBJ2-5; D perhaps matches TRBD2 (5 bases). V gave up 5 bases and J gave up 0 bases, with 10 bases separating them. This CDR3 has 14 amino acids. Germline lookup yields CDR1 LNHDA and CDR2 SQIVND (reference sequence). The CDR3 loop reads CASSPRGYQETQYF. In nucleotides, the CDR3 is TGTGCCAGTAGTCCCCGAGGGTACCAAGAGACCCAGTACTTC.

The CDR3 loop reads CASSLFRQGGTGELFF. In DNA, the CDR3 is TGTGCCAGCAGCTTATTCCGGCAGGGGGGCACCGGGGAGCTGTTTTTT. The chain couples TRBV7-6 to TRBJ2-2; D is perhaps TRBD1 (7 bases). The CDR3 covers 16 residues. Trimming cost V 2 bases and J 4 bases, with 14 bases left between them. Germline V lookup: CDR1 SGHVS, CDR2 FNYEAQ.

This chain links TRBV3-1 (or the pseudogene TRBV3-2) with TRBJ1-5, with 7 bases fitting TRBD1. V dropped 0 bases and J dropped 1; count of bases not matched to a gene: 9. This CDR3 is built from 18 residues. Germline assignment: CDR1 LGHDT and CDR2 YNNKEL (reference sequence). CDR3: CASSQDSTGARSNQPQHF. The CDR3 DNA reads TGTGCCAGCAGCCAAGACTCTACAGGGGCTCGGAGCAATCAGCCCCAGCATTTT.

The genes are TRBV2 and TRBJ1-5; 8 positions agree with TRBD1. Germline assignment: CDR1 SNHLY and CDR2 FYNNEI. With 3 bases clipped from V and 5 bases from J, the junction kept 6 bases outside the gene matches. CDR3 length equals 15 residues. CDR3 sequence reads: CASSDGQGSDQPQHF. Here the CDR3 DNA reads TGTGCCAGCAGTGACGGACAGGGCAGCGATCAGCCCCAGCATTTT.

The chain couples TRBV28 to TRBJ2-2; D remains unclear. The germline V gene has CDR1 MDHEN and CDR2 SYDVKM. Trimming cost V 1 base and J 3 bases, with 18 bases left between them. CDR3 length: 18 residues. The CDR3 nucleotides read TGTGCCAGCAGTTTATACACCTTGCTAGGGTTCGACACCGGGGAGCTGTTTTTT. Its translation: CASSLYTLLGFDTGELFF.

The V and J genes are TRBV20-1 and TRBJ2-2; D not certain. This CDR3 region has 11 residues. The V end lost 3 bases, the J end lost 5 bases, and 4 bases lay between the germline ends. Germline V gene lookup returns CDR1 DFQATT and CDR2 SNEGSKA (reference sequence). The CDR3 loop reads CSASGTGELFF. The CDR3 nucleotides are TGCAGTGCTAGCGGGACCGGGGAGCTGTTTTTT.

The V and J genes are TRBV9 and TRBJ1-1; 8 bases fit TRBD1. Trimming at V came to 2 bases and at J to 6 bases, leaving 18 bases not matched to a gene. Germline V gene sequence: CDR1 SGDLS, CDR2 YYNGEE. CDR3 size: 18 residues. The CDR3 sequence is CASSVGPGTGLIGAEAFF. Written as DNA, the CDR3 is TGTGCCAGCAGCGTGGGCCCGGGGACAGGCTTAATAGGAGCTGAAGCTTTCTTT.

CDR3 in DNA: TGTGCCAGCAGTTACTCGGCGAACACTGAAGCTTTCTTT. Its translation: CASSYSANTEAFF. This rearrangement joins TRBV6-6 to TRBJ1-1; D is undetermined. Germline V gene sequence: CDR1 MNHNY, CDR2 SVGAGI (reference sequence). V was pared by 0 bases and J by 1 base, with 3 bases between. CDR3 length: 13 residues.

CDR3 loop: CASSLPGSGNTIYF. The CDR3 DNA sequence: TGTGCCAGCAGTTTACCGGGCTCTGGAAACACCATATATTTT. This chain uses TRBV28 with TRBJ1-3; D remains unclear. CDR1 is MDHEN, CDR2 SYDVKM, per germline. V lost 2 bases and J lost 0, with 5 bases in between. The CDR3 has 14 amino acids.

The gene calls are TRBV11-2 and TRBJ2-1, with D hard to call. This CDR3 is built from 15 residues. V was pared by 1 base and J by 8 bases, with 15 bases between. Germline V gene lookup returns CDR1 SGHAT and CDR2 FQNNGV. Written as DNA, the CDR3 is TGTGCCAGCAGCTTAGTCGGCGGTGCGTTAGATGAGCAGTTCTTC. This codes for CASSLVGGALDEQFF.

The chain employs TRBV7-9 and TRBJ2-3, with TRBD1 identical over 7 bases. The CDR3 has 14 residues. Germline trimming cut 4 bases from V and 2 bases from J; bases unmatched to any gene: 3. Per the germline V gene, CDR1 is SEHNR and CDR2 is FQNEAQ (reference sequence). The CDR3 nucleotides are TGTGCCAGCAGCTGGGGGACAGACACAGATACGCAGTATTTT. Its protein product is CASSWGTDTDTQYF.